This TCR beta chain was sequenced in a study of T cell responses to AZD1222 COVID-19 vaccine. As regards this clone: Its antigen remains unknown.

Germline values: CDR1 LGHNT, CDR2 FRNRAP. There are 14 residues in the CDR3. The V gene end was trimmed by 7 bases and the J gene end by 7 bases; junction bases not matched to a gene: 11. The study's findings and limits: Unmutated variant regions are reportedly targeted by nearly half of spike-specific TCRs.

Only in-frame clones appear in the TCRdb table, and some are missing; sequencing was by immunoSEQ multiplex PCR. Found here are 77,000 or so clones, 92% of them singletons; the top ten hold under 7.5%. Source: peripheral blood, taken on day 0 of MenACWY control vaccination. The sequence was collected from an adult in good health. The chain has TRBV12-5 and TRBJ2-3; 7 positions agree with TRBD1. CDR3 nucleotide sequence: TGTGCTAGTGTCCCGGACAGGTTGGTGTATACGCAGTATTTT. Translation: CASVPDRLVYTQYF. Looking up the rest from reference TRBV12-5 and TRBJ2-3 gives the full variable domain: DARVTQTPRHKVTEMGQEVTMRCQPILGHNTVFWYRQTMMQGLELLAYFRNRAPLDDSGMPKDRFSAEMPDATLATLKIQPSEPRDSAVYFCASVPDRLVYTQYFGPGTRLTVL.